This T cell receptor beta chain was retrieved from a study of shared clonotypes between healthy human individuals. The table came from immunoSEQ multiplex PCR; TCRdb's copy has only in-frame clones and leaves some out. The sample lists 2 million to 2.5 million clones, about 94% seen once, with roughly 0.13% in the top ten. Details on this clone: This same CDR3 is encoded by further DNA sequences in the sample.

V dropped 4 bases and J dropped 6 bases, with 7 bases sitting between them. Germline CDR1 is MDHEN and CDR2 is SYDVKM. This CDR3 comprises 12 residues. Sequenced sample: naive CD4+ T cells sorted from blood. Subset given: CD45RA+ positively selected. The sequence came from a man aged 18 to 35 in good health. The chain uses TRBV28 and TRBJ1-5; no reliable D call. The CDR3 DNA sequence: TGTGCCAGCAGTTCCCTTGGTCAGCCCCAGCATTTT. Its protein is CASSSLGQPQHF.